These 24 T cell receptor beta chains were all obtained from the same sample, sequenced in a study of early T cells in non-severe SARS-CoV-2 infection. TCRdb recomputed calls from the 5' RACE reads with MiXCR, one row per CDR3 protein. The sample yields 55,000 or so distinct CDR3 sequences, roughly 6.8% seen once. Sequenced input: whole blood. These receptors all come from an adult who was a healthcare worker with PCR-confirmed SARS-CoV-2 infection or an uninfected control (not recorded which).

CDR3 coding DNA: TGTGCCAGCGTAACAGGGAAAAAAACTGAAGCTTTCTTT. Translated: CASVTGKKTEAFF. V and J are TRBV6-2 or TRBV6-3 and TRBJ1-1, with D perhaps TRBD1 (6 bases). Looked up from germline, CDR1 is MNHEY and CDR2 is SVGEGT. The V end was cut by 8 bases, the J end by 5 bases, with 15 bases between. The CDR3 runs to 13 residues.

This clonotype was recorded a few times. Written as DNA, the CDR3 is TGTGCCAGCTCACTGGGACAGGGCCTTGAAGCTTTCTTT. As protein: CASSLGQGLEAFF. The chain recombines TRBV18 with TRBJ1-1; TRBD1 matches 9 bases. The CDR3 is 13 residues long. With 4 bases clipped from V and 7 bases from J, the junction kept 4 bases outside the gene matches. Germline loops: CDR1 KGHSH, CDR2 LQKENI.

This clonotype appeared a few times. The chain employs TRBV10-3 and TRBJ2-3; TRBD2 matches at 7 bases. Germline-derived CDR1 and CDR2 are ENHRY and SYGVKD. V lost 6 bases and J lost 0; bases outside the gene matches: 6. The CDR3 has 15 residues. The CDR3 loop reads CAIRGDYSSTDTQYF. The CDR3 region has the DNA TGTGCCATCAGGGGGGACTACTCTAGCACAGATACGCAGTATTTT.

This clonotype was found a few times. The chain carries TRBV20-1 and TRBJ2-1; no definite D call. The length of the CDR3 is 15 residues. The germline V gene encodes CDR1 DFQATT and CDR2 SNEGSKA (reference sequence). Trimming shortened V by 6 bases and J by 0 bases, and 15 bases separated the two germline ends. The CDR3 loop reads CSAEDVLSSYNEQFF. DNA for the CDR3: TGCAGTGCAGAGGACGTACTGAGCTCCTACAATGAGCAGTTCTTC.

This clonotype was seen a handful of times. The genes are TRBV29-1 and TRBJ1-1, with D uncertain. This CDR3 comprises 10 residues. CDR1 and CDR2 from the germline V gene are SQVTM and ANQGSEA. V was clipped by 7 bases and J by 1 base, with 4 bases between them. The CDR3 sequence: CSAGNTEAFF. CDR3 sequence (DNA): TGCAGCGCCGGGAACACTGAAGCTTTCTTT.

This clonotype was recorded at least ten times. The rearrangement links TRBV19 to TRBJ2-4; 8 bases are shared with TRBD2. The CDR3 extends over 14 amino acids. J was trimmed by 6 bases and V by 4 bases; bases with no gene match: 5. Germline values: CDR1 LNHDA, CDR2 SQIVND (reference sequence). CDR3 amino acids: CASSTGGPANIQYF. The CDR3 region has the DNA TGTGCCAGTAGTACGGGGGGGCCCGCAAACATTCAGTACTTC.

Points on this clonotype: A much more abundant neighbour one base away suggests this may be a read error. CDR3 residues: CASSESLEYPTYEQYF. The CDR3 DNA reads as TGCGCCAGCAGTGAGTCCTTGGAGTACCCAACTTACGAGCAGTACTTC. The chain links TRBV10-1 to TRBJ2-7; no reliable D call. CDR3 length equals 16 residues. Trimming left V 0 bases short and J 4 bases short, with 16 bases between. CDR1 and CDR2 (germline): WNHNN, SYGVQD (reference sequence).

V is TRBV6-5 and J is TRBJ2-5; D might be TRBD1 or TRBD2, each matching 6 bases. The V end was cut by 4 bases, the J end by 3 bases, with 15 bases between. CDR1 and CDR2 (germline): MNHEY, SVGAGI. This CDR3 has 15 residues. The CDR3 DNA reads as TGTGCCAGCAGTTCCGGGGGAGAGGGGGAAGAGACCCAGTACTTC. Protein product: CASSSGGEGEETQYF.

In this sample, this clonotype turned up a few times. The gene calls are TRBV6-2 or TRBV6-3 and TRBJ1-4, with D tentatively TRBD1 (6 bases). V dropped 2 bases and J dropped 5 bases, with 12 bases sitting between them. Germline V lookup: CDR1 MNHEY, CDR2 SVGEGT. The CDR3 is 15 amino acids. CDR3 coding DNA: TGTGCCAGCAGTTACGCGGGGGCGCGGAATGAAAAACTGTTTTTT. Amino acids: CASSYAGARNEKLFF.

In its sample, this clonotype was seen a few times. V usage is TRBV11-2 and J usage is TRBJ2-5; the D is unclear. CDR3 length: 17 amino acids. V was pared by 5 bases and J by 8 bases, with 27 bases between. Germline V gives CDR1 SGHAT, CDR2 FQNNGV. In DNA form, the CDR3 reads TGTGCCAGCAGCCTCAGATGGATCACGGCCGGCATTGATACCCAGTACTTC. Protein sequence: CASSLRWITAGIDTQYF.

This clonotype was recorded at least ten times. J is TRBJ2-3 and V is TRBV29-1, with D maybe TRBD1 (5 bases). V lost 2 bases to trimming and J lost 6 bases, with 12 bases between them. The CDR3 length is 13 residues. Germline assignment: CDR1 SQVTM and CDR2 ANQGSEA. This chain's CDR3 is CSVESQGRDTQYF. CDR3 DNA: TGCAGCGTTGAAAGTCAGGGAAGGGATACGCAGTATTTT.

This clonotype has at least ten counts. The CDR3 is CASSQDAYSYTF. Here the CDR3 DNA reads TGTGCCAGCAGCCAAGATGCATATAGCTACACCTTC. The genes are TRBV4-2 and TRBJ1-2; no reliable D call. The V gene lost 0 bases and the J gene lost 9 bases, with 8 bases spanning the gap. In germline, CDR1 is LGHNA, CDR2 YNFKEQ. The CDR3 is 12 amino acids.

This clonotype was observed many times. This chain connects TRBV12-3 or TRBV12-4 to TRBJ2-2; 14 bases agree with TRBD2. The trim removed 3 bases at V and 6 bases at J, leaving 9 bases unmatched. This CDR3 region has 18 residues. The CDR3 region has the DNA TGTGCCAGCAGTTTCTCATCGTGGACTAGCGGGGGGTCCGGGGAGCTGTTTTTT. It yields the protein CASSFSSWTSGGSGELFF.

This clonotype has a count of ten or more. This sequence joins TRBV5-1 and TRBJ2-3, with 8 nucleotides matching TRBD2. Germline trimming cut 0 bases from V and 1 base from J; bases unmatched to any gene: 10. The germline V gene has CDR1 SGHRS and CDR2 YFSETQ. CDR3 size: 18 residues. The CDR3 DNA is TGCGCCAGCAGCTTGGCCCGTGCGGGGGGATTGGGCACAGATACGCAGTATTTT. Amino acids: CASSLARAGGLGTDTQYF.

This clonotype was counted many times. V is TRBV12-3 or TRBV12-4 and J is TRBJ1-3, with D possibly being TRBD1 (6 bases). The ends were cut back, 7 bases at V and 0 bases at J, with 16 bases in the middle. CDR3 size: 16 residues. The DNA for the CDR3 is TGTGCCAGCAATCCTGCAGGGGATACCTCTGGAAACACCATATATTTT. This sequence encodes CASNPAGDTSGNTIYF.

This clonotype was counted many times. The rearrangement links TRBV7-2 to TRBJ2-1; D might be TRBD1 (7 bases). V was clipped by 1 base and J by 8 bases, with 18 bases between them. Germline V lookup: CDR1 SGHTA, CDR2 FQGNSA. CDR3 size: 16 residues. CDR3 sequence reads: CASSLVAGTDSDEQFF. DNA for the CDR3: TGTGCCAGCAGCTTAGTGGCGGGGACAGATAGCGATGAGCAGTTCTTC.

This clonotype was counted at least ten times. The V gene is TRBV29-1, the J gene TRBJ1-1; 9 bases align to TRBD1. This CDR3 is built from 13 residues. Germline V gene sequence: CDR1 SQVTM, CDR2 ANQGSEA. V was pared by 0 bases and J by 13 bases, with 9 bases of the junction left unmatched. The CDR3: CSVEEGTGKKVFF. CDR3 bases: TGCAGCGTTGAAGAAGGGACAGGGAAAAAAGTTTTCTTT. The whole variable domain, remainder taken from reference TRBV29-1 and TRBJ1-1, is SAVISQKPSRDICQRGTSLTIQCQVDSQVTMMFWYRQQPGQSLTLIATANQGSEATYESGFVIDKFPISRPNLTFSTLTVSNMSPEDSSIYLCSVEEGTGKKVFFGQGTRLTVV.

V usage is TRBV6-5 and J usage is TRBJ1-4, with 7 bases lining up with TRBD1. The germline gives CDR1 MNHEY, CDR2 SVGAGI. With 7 bases clipped from V and 3 bases from J, the junction kept 8 bases outside the gene matches. The CDR3 is 15 residues long. CDR3 in DNA: TGTGCCAGCACCCCCTCGGGACAGCCTAATGAAAAACTGTTTTTT. The encoded protein is CASTPSGQPNEKLFF.

In its sample, this clonotype was seen many times. The chain has TRBV20-1 and TRBJ2-1; 8 bases map to TRBD1. The CDR3 totals 13 residues. Germline V gene lookup returns CDR1 DFQATT and CDR2 SNEGSKA (reference sequence). V shed 6 bases and J 10 bases; nucleotides not matched to a gene: 11. Here the CDR3 reads CSAEGQGIEEQFF. The CDR3 DNA follows: TGCAGTGCGGAAGGACAGGGAATAGAGGAGCAGTTCTTC.

This clonotype was observed at least ten times. This sequence joins TRBV6-1 and TRBJ1-1; D ambiguous. Trimming took off 4 bases at V and 5 bases at J, with 17 bases between the two ends. Germline loops: CDR1 MNHNS, CDR2 SASEGT. The CDR3 length is 15 residues. CDR3 in amino acids: CASSVQALGLTEAFF. The DNA for the CDR3 is TGTGCCAGCAGTGTTCAGGCCCTGGGATTGACTGAAGCTTTCTTT.

This clonotype was detected many times. The gene calls are TRBV24-1 and TRBJ2-3; D uncertain. There are 16 residues in the CDR3. The germline gives CDR1 KGHDR, CDR2 SFDVKD. Between the trimmed V and J ends, which lost 2 bases and 1 base, there was a span of 12 bases. This CDR3 is CATSDYSRTGTDTQYF. The CDR3 DNA follows: TGTGCCACCAGTGATTACTCTCGCACGGGCACAGATACGCAGTATTTT.

This clonotype was recorded many times. This chain links TRBV4-1 with TRBJ2-3; 13 nucleotides match TRBD2. V shed 4 bases and J 6 bases; nucleotides not matched to a gene: 10. CDR3 length: 17 residues. CDR1 MGHRA and CDR2 YSYEKL come from the germline V gene. CDR3 bases: TGCGCCAGCAGCCGCGGACTAGCGGGGGCTGTGGGGGATACGCAGTATTTT. It encodes CASSRGLAGAVGDTQYF.

This clonotype was found many times. V and J are TRBV10-3 and TRBJ2-5; 11 nucleotides line up with TRBD2. The CDR3 runs 15 residues. Germline-derived CDR1 and CDR2 are ENHRY and SYGVKD. V shed 6 bases, J shed 4 bases, and the junction held 7 bases outside the gene matches. Written as DNA, the CDR3 is TGTGCCATCAGCCAACTAGCGGGGGCAACAGAGACCCAGTACTTC. Translated, it gives CAISQLAGATETQYF.

This clonotype was observed many times. This CDR3 is CASSGLTGGMSYEQYF. For the CDR3, the DNA is TGTGCCAGCAGTGGCTTGACAGGGGGTATGTCCTACGAGCAGTACTTC. This chain joins TRBV6-1 and TRBJ2-7, with 9 bases matching TRBD1. J gave up 1 base and V 4 bases, and 8 bases lay outside the gene matches. CDR3 size: 16 residues. CDR1 is MNHNS and CDR2 is SASEGT in the germline V gene.